Presented here are 25 T cell receptor beta chains from one specimen sequenced in a study of cytomegalovirus exposure and HLA in healthy donors. PCR amplification relied on 60 Vbeta primers (plus 13 Jbeta primers). Some clones are missing from TCRdb's copy, which holds only in-frame ones; the method was immunoSEQ multiplex PCR. Of 200,000 to 250,000 clones in the sample, around 75% were seen once. Source material: PBMCs. These receptors came from a woman aged 25 to 39 in good health and CMV-seronegative.

The chain employs TRBV7-3 and TRBJ2-5, with D perhaps TRBD1 (5 bases). The CDR3 is made up of 15 amino acids. Germline V gene data show CDR1 as SGHTA and CDR2 as FQGTGA. The V gene lost 3 bases and the J gene lost 1 base, with 12 bases spanning the gap. CDR3 DNA sequence: TGTGCCAGCAGCTTTCGTACAGGCCCCCAAGAGACCCAGTACTTC. Residues: CASSFRTGPQETQYF.

The chain is built from TRBV11-2 and TRBJ2-5; 9 nucleotides align to TRBD2. Unmatched junction bases numbered 5, after V lost 1 base and J lost 5 bases. Germline CDR1 SGHAT, CDR2 FQNNGV. This CDR3 has 15 amino acids. This CDR3 reads CASSLALAGEETQYF. The DNA for the CDR3 is TGTGCCAGCAGCTTAGCTTTAGCGGGGGAGGAGACCCAGTACTTC.

This clone was observed a few times. This rearrangement joins TRBV6-1 to TRBJ1-2; no clear D gene. V was trimmed by 5 bases and J by 4 bases, leaving 11 bases between them. The CDR3 runs to 13 residues. Germline V CDR1 and CDR2: MNHNS, SASEGT. For the CDR3, the DNA is TGTGCCAGCAGTTATTTGCGAACCTATGGCTACACCTTC. It is translated as CASSYLRTYGYTF.

In DNA form, the CDR3 reads TGTGCCAGTAGTACGAGCCAGGGCTATGGCTACACCTTC. Translation: CASSTSQGYGYTF. The chain uses TRBV19 and TRBJ1-2; maybe TRBD1 (5 bases). CDR1 is LNHDA, CDR2 SQIVND, per germline (reference sequence). The CDR3 is 13 residues long. Trimming took 4 bases from V and 4 from J, leaving 10 bases between them.

The CDR3 protein is CAWAFRGNTEAFF. CDR3 DNA: TGTGCCTGGGCCTTTCGAGGGAACACTGAAGCTTTCTTT. This chain uses TRBV30 with TRBJ1-1; D unclear. Germline CDR1 GTSNPN, CDR2 SVGIG (reference sequence). V was clipped by 5 bases and J by 1 base, with 11 bases between them. CDR3 length: 13 residues.

The rearrangement uses TRBV4-1 and TRBJ2-3, with a tentative D call TRBD2 (6 bases). Trimming removed 5 bases from V and 0 bases from J, with 12 bases in between. This CDR3 is 15 amino acids long. Germline CDR1 and CDR2: MGHRA and YSYEKL. The CDR3 DNA sequence: TGCGCCAGCAGCTCTACTAGCAGTAGCACAGATACGCAGTATTTT. Amino acid sequence: CASSSTSSSTDTQYF.

V gene TRBV9 combines with J gene TRBJ1-1; D is undetermined. The germline CDR1 and CDR2 sequences are SGDLS and YYNGEE. The CDR3 contains 15 residues. Trimming removed 0 bases from V and 6 bases from J, with 15 bases in between. The CDR3 DNA follows: TGTGCCAGCAGCGTAGTAGAGGGAGGAAATTCTGAAGCTTTCTTT. It is translated as CASSVVEGGNSEAFF. The full variable domain, completed using reference TRBV9 and TRBJ1-1, is DSGVTQTPKHLITATGQRVTLRCSPRSGDLSVYWYQQSLDQGLQFLIQYYNGEERAKGNILERFSAQQFPDLHSELNLSSLELGDSALYFCASSVVEGGNSEAFFGQGTRLTVV.

The chain couples TRBV5-1 to TRBJ1-5; 7 bases line up with TRBD1. Trimming took 0 bases from V and 7 from J; bases not matched to a gene: 7. Looked up from germline, CDR1 is SGHRS and CDR2 is YFSETQ. The CDR3 has 15 residues. CDR3 DNA: TGCGCCAGCAGCTTGGAAGGGGGCATTCGACAGCCCCAGCATTTT. It yields the protein CASSLEGGIRQPQHF.

The chain combines TRBV19 with TRBJ2-3; 7 positions agree with TRBD2. V gave up 5 bases and J gave up 0 bases; unmatched junction bases: 8. The CDR3 covers 16 residues. Per germline, CDR1 LNHDA and CDR2 SQIVND (reference sequence). The CDR3 loop reads CASSLYSGPSTDTQYF. The CDR3 DNA sequence: TGTGCCAGTAGTCTTTATAGCGGGCCAAGCACAGATACGCAGTATTTT. The variable domain in full, with the rest retrieved from reference TRBV19 and TRBJ2-3, is DGGITQSPKYLFRKEGQNVTLSCEQNLNHDAMYWYRQDPGQGLRLIYYSQIVNDFQKGDIAEGYSVSREKKESFPLTVTSAQKNPTAFYLCASSLYSGPSTDTQYFGPGTRLTVL.

The chain has TRBV9 and TRBJ2-7; D not certain. The CDR3 is 14 amino acids. V lost 3 bases and J 1 base, leaving 11 bases between the germline ends. Germline loops: CDR1 SGDLS, CDR2 YYNGEE. CDR3 sequence: CASSAGSISYEQYF. The CDR3 nucleotides read TGTGCCAGCAGCGCCGGTTCGATATCCTACGAGCAGTACTTC.

This clone was counted once. The chain recombines TRBV9 with TRBJ1-6; D uncertain. Per germline, CDR1 SGDLS and CDR2 YYNGEE. This CDR3 is built from 17 residues. The V and J ends lost 1 base and 5 bases respectively, with 16 bases between them. The CDR3 region is CASSVSGSRDNNSPLHF. The CDR3 DNA follows: TGTGCCAGCAGCGTATCAGGTAGCCGGGATAATAATTCACCCCTCCACTTT. Full variable domain (outside the CDR3, taken from reference TRBV9 and TRBJ1-6): DSGVTQTPKHLITATGQRVTLRCSPRSGDLSVYWYQQSLDQGLQFLIQYYNGEERAKGNILERFSAQQFPDLHSELNLSSLELGDSALYFCASSVSGSRDNNSPLHFGNGTRLTVT.

The rearrangement joins TRBV7-3 to TRBJ2-5; maybe TRBD1 (5 bases). Trimming stripped 5 bases from V and 0 bases from J, with 19 bases between. Germline loops: CDR1 SGHTA, CDR2 FQGTGA. The CDR3 loop spans 17 amino acids. In DNA form, the CDR3 reads TGTGCCAGCAGCCAGGGTTCAGGGCTATCAAACCAAGAGACCCAGTACTTC. This translates into CASSQGSGLSNQETQYF.

As to this clone: At one end the junction does not follow the germline gene, possibly because of a read error. V and J are TRBV7-9 and TRBJ1-3, with TRBD1 as a possible D gene (5 bases). From germline, CDR1 is SEHNR and CDR2 FQNEAQ (reference sequence). This CDR3 region has 14 residues. The CDR3 sequence is CASHRTLSGDTIYF. Written as DNA, the CDR3 is TGTGCCAGCCACAGGACCCTCTCTGGAGACACCATATATTTT.

The chain is built from TRBV5-1 and TRBJ2-7; 9 nucleotides agree with TRBD2. Germline assignment: CDR1 SGHRS and CDR2 YFSETQ. The CDR3 length is 17 residues. V shed 1 base and J 5 bases; nucleotides not matched to a gene: 13. The CDR3 bases are TGCGCCAGCAGCTTGCACGCGGCGGGGGGGCCAAGGGACGAGCAGTACTTC. Translation: CASSLHAAGGPRDEQYF.

The chain uses TRBV7-3 and TRBJ1-5; 11 nucleotides agree with TRBD1. V gave up 4 bases and J gave up 6 bases; unmatched junction bases: 5. The CDR3 has 15 residues. Per the germline V gene, CDR1 is SGHTA and CDR2 is FQGTGA. CDR3 DNA: TGTGCCAGCAGCTCCGGACAGGGGGCAATTCAGCCCCAGCATTTT. This codes for CASSSGQGAIQPQHF. The whole variable domain, remainder taken from reference TRBV7-3 and TRBJ1-5, is GAGVSQTPSNKVTEKGKYVELRCDPISGHTALYWYRQSLGQGPEFLIYFQGTGAADDSGLPNDRFFAVRPEGSVSTLKIQRTERGDSAVYLCASSSGQGAIQPQHFGDGTRLSIL.

This clone was seen a handful of times. The chain carries TRBV2 and TRBJ1-5; TRBD1 is a possible D gene (5 bases). Germline CDR1 reads SNHLY; CDR2 reads FYNNEI. V dropped 7 bases and J dropped 7 bases, with 11 bases sitting between them. The CDR3 is made up of 12 amino acids. The CDR3: CASNGGGQPQHF. CDR3 DNA sequence: TGTGCCAGCAATGGGGGAGGCCAGCCCCAGCATTTT.

The V gene is TRBV2, the J gene TRBJ2-1, with 14 bases aligning to TRBD2. The CDR3 spans 15 residues. J was trimmed by 8 bases and V by 7 bases; bases with no gene match: 7. Germline loops: CDR1 SNHLY, CDR2 FYNNEI. CDR3 nucleotides: TGTGCCAGCAACCCGGGACTAGCGGGAGTCGATGAGCAGTTCTTC. The encoded protein is CASNPGLAGVDEQFF.

This sequence joins TRBV5-5 and TRBJ2-3, with TRBD2 identical over 8 bases. CDR1 and CDR2 from the germline V gene are SGHKS and YYEKEE (reference sequence). Losses at the gene ends were 0 bases for V and 3 bases for J; bases not matched to a gene: 6. This CDR3 has 16 amino acids. CDR3 nucleotide sequence: TGTGCCAGCAGCTTGGAAGCGGGGGCTGCGACAGATACGCAGTATTTT. Translated, it gives CASSLEAGAATDTQYF.

The chain has TRBV5-4 and TRBJ2-5; D gene ambiguous. The CDR3 runs to 14 residues. Trimming cost V 4 bases and J 1 base, with 11 bases left between them. The germline gives CDR1 SGHNT, CDR2 YYREEE (reference sequence). CDR3 nucleotide sequence: TGTGCCAGCAGCCAGATTAACAGCCAAGAGACCCAGTACTTC. It translates to CASSQINSQETQYF.

The chain is built from TRBV7-9 and TRBJ2-5, with TRBD1 matching over 7 bases. The closer fit of TRBJ2-7 to the DNA end suggests the J call may be wrong. The CDR3 is 13 residues long. Germline CDR1 SEHNR, CDR2 FQNEAQ (reference sequence). The CDR3: CASTGDSVYEQYF. For the CDR3, the DNA is TGTGCCAGCACAGGGGACAGTGTCTACGAGCAGTACTTC.

The V gene is TRBV6-5, the J gene TRBJ1-4; D uncertain. V was shortened by 4 bases and J by 8 bases, with 14 bases between the two germline ends. CDR1 and CDR2 from the germline V gene are MNHEY and SVGAGI. This CDR3 has 14 residues. Here the CDR3 DNA reads TGTGCCAGCAGTTGGCGGTATAGTCAAGAAAAACTGTTTTTT. It specifies CASSWRYSQEKLFF.

This clone has just a few counts. The V gene is TRBV7-9, the J gene TRBJ2-1, with 10 bases aligning to TRBD2. Germline CDR1 SEHNR, CDR2 FQNEAQ (reference sequence). Unmatched junction bases numbered 4, after V lost 5 bases and J lost 3 bases. There are 15 residues in the CDR3. CDR3 loop: CASSRSGRDYNEQFF. The CDR3 DNA follows: TGTGCCAGCAGCCGGAGCGGGAGGGACTACAATGAGCAGTTCTTC.

The V gene is TRBV6-5, the J gene TRBJ1-1; D is possibly TRBD1 (6 bases). This CDR3 has 15 residues. V gave up 1 base and J gave up 4 bases, with 13 bases separating them. Germline values: CDR1 MNHEY, CDR2 SVGAGI. The CDR3 loop is CASSYWGRGVTEAFF. CDR3 nucleotides: TGTGCCAGCAGTTACTGGGGGCGAGGAGTCACTGAAGCTTTCTTT.

V is TRBV7-6 and J is TRBJ2-7, with TRBD1 matching 7 bases. V lost 0 bases and J lost 3; bases outside the gene matches: 8. This CDR3 contains 16 residues. The germline V gene has CDR1 SGHVS and CDR2 FNYEAQ. The CDR3 spells CASSLAPDRRIYEQYF. In DNA, the CDR3 is TGTGCCAGCAGCTTAGCGCCGGACAGGCGAATCTACGAGCAGTACTTC.

The rearrangement links TRBV30 to TRBJ1-1; 7 positions agree with TRBD1. The J segment lost 2 bases and the V segment lost 2 bases, leaving 11 bases of the junction unmatched. The CDR3 contains 16 residues. CDR1 is GTSNPN, CDR2 SVGIG, per germline (reference sequence). The CDR3 DNA reads TGTGCCTGGAGTTTAAAGGCAGGGGGATCAAACACTGAAGCTTTCTTT. Its protein is CAWSLKAGGSNTEAFF. Looking up the rest from reference TRBV30 and TRBJ1-1 gives the full variable domain: SQTIHQWPATLVQPVGSPLSLECTVEGTSNPNLYWYRQAAGRGLQLLFYSVGIGQISSEVPQNLSASRPQDRQFILSSKKLLLSDSGFYLCAWSLKAGGSNTEAFFGQGTRLTVV.